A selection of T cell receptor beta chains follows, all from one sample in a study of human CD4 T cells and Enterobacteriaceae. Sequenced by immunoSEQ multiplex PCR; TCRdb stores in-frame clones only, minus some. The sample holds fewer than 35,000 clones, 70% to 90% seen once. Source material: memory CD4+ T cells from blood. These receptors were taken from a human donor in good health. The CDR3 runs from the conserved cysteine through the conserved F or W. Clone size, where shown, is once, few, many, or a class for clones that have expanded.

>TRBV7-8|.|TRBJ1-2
CASSPRDRGDYGYTF
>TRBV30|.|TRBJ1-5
CAWSKTGDGQPQHF
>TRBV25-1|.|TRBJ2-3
CASSEPRPFYTQYF
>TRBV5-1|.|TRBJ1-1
CASSLEPGSGTEAFF
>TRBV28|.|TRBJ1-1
CASTGTRYTEAFF
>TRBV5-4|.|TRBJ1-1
CASSYLTGANTEAFF
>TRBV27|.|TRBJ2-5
CASSSQWGGQETQYF
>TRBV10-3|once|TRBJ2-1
CAIGTSGNEQFF
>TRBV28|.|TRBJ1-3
CASSPHRAGGFGNPGNTIYF
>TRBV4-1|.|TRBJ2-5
CASSQGGTAYQETQYF
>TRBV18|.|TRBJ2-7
CASSRGTGGDYEQYF